This T cell receptor beta chain emerged from a study of T cells in Graves' hyperthyroidism and ophthalmopathy. For the study at large: Upon initial diagnosis and before any treatment, peripheral blood was collected.

The CDR3 sequence is 12 residues long. CDR1 and CDR2 (germline): GTSNPN, SVGIG (reference sequence). Trimming stripped 7 bases from V and 1 base from J, with 8 bases between. This clonotype was seen more than once but under ten times. Its matching antigen is unknown. Study-wide results and caveats: Expanded thyroid clonotypes (above 0.001) were mostly also found in blood.

TCR beta CDR3 sequences were amplified from RNA transcripts. The study used the HTBI primer set for a first-round RT-PCR of the TCR CDR3. TCRdb reprocessed the multiplex PCR reads via MiXCR and lists one record per CDR3 protein. The sample gives 400,000 to 500,000 distinct CDR3 sequences, roughly an eighth of which show up once; around 5.3% is in the top ten. The PBMCs were taken from about 10 ml of fresh peripheral blood. The source material was blood. The chain employs TRBV30 and TRBJ2-1; D may be TRBD2 (6 bases). The sequence was obtained from a woman between 18 and 30 years old with Graves' hyperthyroidism. The CDR3 nucleotides are TGTGCCTTTAGCGGATCCTACAATGAGCAGTTCTTC. This codes for CAFSGSYNEQFF.